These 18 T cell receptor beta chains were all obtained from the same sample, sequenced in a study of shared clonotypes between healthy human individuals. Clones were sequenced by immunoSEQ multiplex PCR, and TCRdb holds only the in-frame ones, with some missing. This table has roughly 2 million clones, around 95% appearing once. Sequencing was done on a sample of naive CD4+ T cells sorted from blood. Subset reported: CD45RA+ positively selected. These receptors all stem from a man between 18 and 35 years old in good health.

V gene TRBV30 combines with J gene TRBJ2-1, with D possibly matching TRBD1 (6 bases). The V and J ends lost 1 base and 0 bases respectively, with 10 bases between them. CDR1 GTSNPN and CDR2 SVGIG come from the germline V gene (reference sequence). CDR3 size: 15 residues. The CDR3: CAWSGDKSSYNEQFF. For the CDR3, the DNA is TGTGCCTGGAGTGGGGACAAAAGCTCCTACAATGAGCAGTTCTTC.

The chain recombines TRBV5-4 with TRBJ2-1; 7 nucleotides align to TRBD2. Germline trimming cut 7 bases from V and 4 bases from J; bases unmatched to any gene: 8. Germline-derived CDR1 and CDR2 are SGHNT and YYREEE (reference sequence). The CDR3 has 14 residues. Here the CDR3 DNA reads TGTGCCAGCCAAGGGAAGGGAGGGTACAATGAGCAGTTCTTC. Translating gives CASQGKGGYNEQFF.

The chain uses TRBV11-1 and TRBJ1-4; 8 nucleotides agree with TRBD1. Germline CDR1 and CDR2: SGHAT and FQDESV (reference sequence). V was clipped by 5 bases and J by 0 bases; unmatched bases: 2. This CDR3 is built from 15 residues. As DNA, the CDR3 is TGTGCCAGCAGCGTACAGGGGGCAACTAATGAAAAACTGTTTTTT. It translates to CASSVQGATNEKLFF. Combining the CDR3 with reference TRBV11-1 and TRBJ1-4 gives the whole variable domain EAEVAQSPRYKITEKSQAVAFWCDPISGHATLYWYRQILGQGPELLVQFQDESVVDDSQLPKDRFSAERLKGVDSTLKIQPAELGDSAMYLCASSVQGATNEKLFFGSGTQLSVL.

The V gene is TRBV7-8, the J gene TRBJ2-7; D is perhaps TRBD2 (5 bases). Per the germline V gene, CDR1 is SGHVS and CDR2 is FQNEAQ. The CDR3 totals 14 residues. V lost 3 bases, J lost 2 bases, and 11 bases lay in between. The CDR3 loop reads CASSLAPGTYEQYF. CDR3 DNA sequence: TGTGCCAGCAGCTTGGCCCCCGGGACCTACGAGCAGTACTTC.

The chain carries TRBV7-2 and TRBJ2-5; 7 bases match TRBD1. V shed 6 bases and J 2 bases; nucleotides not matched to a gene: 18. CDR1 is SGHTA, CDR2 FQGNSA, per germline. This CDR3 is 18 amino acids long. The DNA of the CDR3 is TGTGCCAGCAGTCCTCAAGGGACAGTACTAAATATTCAAGAGACCCAGTACTTC. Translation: CASSPQGTVLNIQETQYF.

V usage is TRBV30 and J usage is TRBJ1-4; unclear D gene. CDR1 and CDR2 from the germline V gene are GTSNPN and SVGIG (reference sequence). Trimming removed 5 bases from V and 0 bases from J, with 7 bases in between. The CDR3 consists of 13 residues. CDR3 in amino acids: CAWGVATNEKLFF. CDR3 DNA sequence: TGTGCCTGGGGAGTGGCAACTAATGAAAAACTGTTTTTT.

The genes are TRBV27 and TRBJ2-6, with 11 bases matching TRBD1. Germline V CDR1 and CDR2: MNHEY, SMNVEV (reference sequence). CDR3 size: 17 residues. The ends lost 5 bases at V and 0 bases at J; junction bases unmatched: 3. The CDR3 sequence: CASSLGTGGSGANVLTF. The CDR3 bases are TGTGCCAGCAGTCTAGGGACAGGGGGCTCTGGGGCCAACGTCCTGACTTTC.

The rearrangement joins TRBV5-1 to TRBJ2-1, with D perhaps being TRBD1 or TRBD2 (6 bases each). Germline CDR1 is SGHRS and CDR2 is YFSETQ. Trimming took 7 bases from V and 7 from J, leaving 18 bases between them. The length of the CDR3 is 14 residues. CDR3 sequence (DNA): TGCGCCAGCGGCGCGGGACACATAAGGAATGAGCAGTTCTTC. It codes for CASGAGHIRNEQFF.

CDR3 protein: CASRGGLDTQYF. CDR3 coding DNA: TGTGCCAGCAGGGGGGGGCTAGATACGCAGTATTTT. The J gene is TRBJ2-3, the V gene TRBV2, with D possibly being TRBD2 (7 bases). Trimming left V 6 bases short and J 5 bases short, with 9 bases between. There are 12 residues in the CDR3. CDR1 is SNHLY and CDR2 is FYNNEI in the germline V gene.

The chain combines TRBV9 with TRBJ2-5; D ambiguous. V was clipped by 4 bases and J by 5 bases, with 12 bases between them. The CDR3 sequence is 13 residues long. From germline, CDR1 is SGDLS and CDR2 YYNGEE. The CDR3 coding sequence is TGTGCCAGCAGCACCAGGACGGGTGAGACCCAGTACTTC. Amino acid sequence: CASSTRTGETQYF.

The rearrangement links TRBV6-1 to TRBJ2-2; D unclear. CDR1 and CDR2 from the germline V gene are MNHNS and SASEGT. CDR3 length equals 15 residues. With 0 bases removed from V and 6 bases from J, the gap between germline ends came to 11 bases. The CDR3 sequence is CASSEAVGRAGELFF. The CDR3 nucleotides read TGTGCCAGCAGTGAAGCTGTAGGACGCGCCGGGGAGCTGTTTTTT.

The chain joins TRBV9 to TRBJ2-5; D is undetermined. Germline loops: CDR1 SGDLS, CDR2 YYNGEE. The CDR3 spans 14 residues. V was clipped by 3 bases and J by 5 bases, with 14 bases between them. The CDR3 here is CASSAGSSRETQYF. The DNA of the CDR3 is TGTGCCAGCAGCGCCGGGTCCAGCCGGGAGACCCAGTACTTC.

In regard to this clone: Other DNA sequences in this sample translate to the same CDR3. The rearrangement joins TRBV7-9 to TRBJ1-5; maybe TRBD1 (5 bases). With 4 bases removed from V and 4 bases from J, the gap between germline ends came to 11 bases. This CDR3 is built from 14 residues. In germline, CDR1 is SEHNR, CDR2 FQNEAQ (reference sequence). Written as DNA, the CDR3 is TGTGCCAGCAGCTCGACAGCTTCTAATCAGCCCCAGCATTTT. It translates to CASSSTASNQPQHF.

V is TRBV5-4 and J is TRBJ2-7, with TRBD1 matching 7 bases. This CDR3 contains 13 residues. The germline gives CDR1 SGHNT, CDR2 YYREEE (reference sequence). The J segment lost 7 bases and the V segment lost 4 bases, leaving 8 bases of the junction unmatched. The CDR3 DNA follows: TGTGCCAGCAGCCTAAGGGACAGACAGGAGCAGTACTTC. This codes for CASSLRDRQEQYF.

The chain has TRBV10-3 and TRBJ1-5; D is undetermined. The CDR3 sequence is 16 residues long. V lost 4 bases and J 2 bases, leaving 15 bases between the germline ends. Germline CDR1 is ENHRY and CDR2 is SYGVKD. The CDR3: CAISGGTLPGNQPQHF. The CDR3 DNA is TGTGCCATCAGTGGCGGAACTCTTCCAGGCAATCAGCCCCAGCATTTT.

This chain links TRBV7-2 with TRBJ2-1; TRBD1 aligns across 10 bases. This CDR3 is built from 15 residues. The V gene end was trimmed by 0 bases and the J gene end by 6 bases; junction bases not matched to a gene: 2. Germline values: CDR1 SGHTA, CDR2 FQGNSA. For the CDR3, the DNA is TGTGCCAGCAGCTTAGCGGGACAGGGGATCAATGAGCAGTTCTTC. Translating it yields CASSLAGQGINEQFF. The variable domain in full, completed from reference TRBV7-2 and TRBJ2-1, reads GAGVSQSPSNKVTEKGKDVELRCDPISGHTALYWYRQSLGQGLEFLIYFQGNSAPDKSGLPSDRFSAERTGGSVSTLTIQRTQQEDSAVYLCASSLAGQGINEQFFGPGTRLTVL.

CDR3 sequence reads: CASSYERDRGYTF. As DNA, the CDR3 is TGTGCCAGCAGTTACGAACGGGACAGGGGCTACACCTTC. V and J are TRBV6-5 and TRBJ1-2, with TRBD1 matching 8 bases. Germline CDR1 is MNHEY and CDR2 is SVGAGI. V trimming: 2 bases; J trimming: 8 bases; junction bases outside the gene matches: 4. The CDR3 sequence is 13 residues long.

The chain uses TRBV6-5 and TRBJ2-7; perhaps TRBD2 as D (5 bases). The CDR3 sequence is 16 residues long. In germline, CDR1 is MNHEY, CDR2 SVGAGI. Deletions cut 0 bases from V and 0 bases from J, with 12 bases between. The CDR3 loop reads CASSYSWRANSYEQYF. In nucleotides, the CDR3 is TGTGCCAGCAGTTACTCCTGGCGGGCCAACTCCTACGAGCAGTACTTC.